This TCR beta chain was retrieved from a study of blood T cell repertoires in COVID-19. The germline CDR1 and CDR2 sequences are MNHEY and SMNVEV (reference sequence). V trimming: 4 bases; J trimming: 4 bases; junction bases outside the gene matches: 8. This CDR3 is 16 amino acids long. Repertoires were generated with immunoSEQ multiplex PCR, while TCRdb's copy carries only in-frame clones and drops some. The sample contains tens of thousands of clones, 88% of which appear only once. Specimen: peripheral blood. The chain carries TRBV27 and TRBJ2-7, with TRBD1 identical over 12 bases. The clonotype was recovered from a human donor in a cohort sampled during active COVID-19. The CDR3 sequence is CASSSGTGGWAYEQYF. In nucleotides, the CDR3 is TGTGCCAGCAGTTCCGGGACAGGGGGCTGGGCGTACGAGCAGTACTTC.